This T cell receptor (beta chain) was identified during a study of blood T cell repertoires in COVID-19. Study summary: Samples of COVID-19 (acute and convalescent) were obtained from the United States, Italy and Spain. The cDNA or gDNA used as material had been derived from T cells, B-cell-depleted T cells, or PBMCs.

This clone was counted between two and nine times. Other nucleotide sequences in the sample specify the same CDR3. Per the original data handling: Reference gene primers were amplified, and this amplification served to estimate nucleated cell counts. Profiling relied on immunoSEQ multiplex PCR, and the TCRdb table lists in-frame clones only, not all of them. V and J calls and clone size are given by that table; D and trimming were obtained from the DNA. The top ten hold 5.5% of the sample, which has about 200,000 clones, 80% seen once. V dropped 5 bases and J dropped 7 bases, with 12 bases sitting between them. The CDR3 is 13 amino acids. The V gene's germline CDR1 is LNHDA and CDR2 SQIVND (reference sequence).

This receptor was taken from a woman in her seventies with acute or convalescent COVID-19. Sequencing was carried out using peripheral blood. The chain has TRBV19 and TRBJ1-5; the D gene is possibly TRBD1 (5 bases). CDR3 nucleotides: TGTGCCAGTAGTCAAGGGGCTACGCAGCCCCAGCATTTT. The encoded protein is CASSQGATQPQHF.